A single sample gave rise to the 18 T cell receptor beta chains below, sequenced in a study of Ad26.COV2.S vaccination and SARS-CoV-2 variants. The table came from immunoSEQ multiplex PCR; TCRdb's copy has only in-frame clones and leaves some out. The sample contains roughly 270,000 clones, more than 70% of which appear only once. Treatment described: 15 to 20 received Ad26.COV2.S at low or high dose, single or two shots; 5 received placebo; per-sample allocation not given. The samples were gathered on day 63 after the first injection of vaccine or placebo. This sample comprised peripheral blood, obtained in a trial of Ad26.COV2.S vaccine versus placebo. All receptors derive from a person between 18 and 60 years old who received the Ad26.COV2.S COVID-19 vaccine or a placebo.

The chain links TRBV3-1 (or the pseudogene TRBV3-2) to TRBJ2-7; the D gene could be TRBD1 or TRBD2 (5 bases each). Germline V CDR1 and CDR2: LGHDT, YNNKEL (reference sequence). The CDR3 totals 14 residues. The V end lost 7 bases, the J end lost 4 bases, and 17 bases lay between the germline ends. The CDR3 region is CASKEGHSGYEQYF. The CDR3 bases are TGTGCCAGCAAAGAGGGGCACTCGGGGTACGAGCAGTACTTC.

In this sample, this clone turned up once. V and J are TRBV4-2 and TRBJ2-7; 12 bases fit TRBD2. Looked up from germline, CDR1 is LGHNA and CDR2 is YNFKEQ. Losses at the gene ends were 2 bases for V and 7 bases for J; bases not matched to a gene: 6. CDR3 size: 15 residues. The DNA of the CDR3 is TGTGCCAGCAGCCAATTGACTAGCGGGGGTGGTGAGCAGTACTTC. Its protein product is CASSQLTSGGGEQYF.

V usage is TRBV19 and J usage is TRBJ1-1; D is ambiguous. This CDR3 contains 16 residues. CDR1 and CDR2 (germline): LNHDA, SQIVND (reference sequence). V shed 1 base and J shed 1 base, with 13 bases lying between them. CDR3 sequence: CASSIGILGPNTEAFF. The CDR3 DNA reads TGTGCCAGTAGTATAGGGATTTTGGGCCCGAACACTGAAGCTTTCTTT. The variable domain in full, with the rest retrieved from reference TRBV19 and TRBJ1-1, is DGGITQSPKYLFRKEGQNVTLSCEQNLNHDAMYWYRQDPGQGLRLIYYSQIVNDFQKGDIAEGYSVSREKKESFPLTVTSAQKNPTAFYLCASSIGILGPNTEAFFGQGTRLTVV.

The V and J genes are TRBV5-4 and TRBJ2-3; D is unresolved. V gave up 2 bases and J gave up 5 bases, with 9 bases separating them. Germline values: CDR1 SGHNT, CDR2 YYREEE (reference sequence). CDR3 size: 13 residues. CDR3 residues: CASSFSGEDTQYF. CDR3 DNA: TGTGCCAGCAGCTTTAGTGGGGAAGATACGCAGTATTTT.

The V gene is TRBV20-1, the J gene TRBJ1-3; D unresolved. CDR3 length: 14 amino acids. Germline CDR1 reads DFQATT; CDR2 reads SNEGSKA (reference sequence). V was clipped by 6 bases and J by 0 bases, with 12 bases between them. The CDR3 here is CSASAGLSGNTIYF. CDR3 sequence (DNA): TGCAGTGCCAGTGCGGGCCTCTCTGGAAACACCATATATTTT.

The chain combines TRBV19 with TRBJ1-1; D is unresolved. Trimming left V 4 bases short and J 0 bases short, with 15 bases between. CDR3 length: 16 residues. Germline CDR1 LNHDA, CDR2 SQIVND (reference sequence). In DNA form, the CDR3 reads TGTGCCAGTAGTACAACCTCCACAGCGATGAACACTGAAGCTTTCTTT. Translated: CASSTTSTAMNTEAFF.

This chain joins TRBV6-5 and TRBJ1-4; no clear D. Germline-derived CDR1 and CDR2 are MNHEY and SVGAGI. This CDR3 has 16 residues. V lost 3 bases and J lost 0, with 11 bases in between. Written as DNA, the CDR3 is TGTGCCAGCAGTTATGAGACGGTAGCAACTAATGAAAAACTGTTTTTT. The encoded protein is CASSYETVATNEKLFF.

The chain is built from TRBV29-1 and TRBJ1-2; 7 bases line up with TRBD1. The CDR3 is 12 residues long. Germline values: CDR1 SQVTM, CDR2 ANQGSEA. V gave up 5 bases and J gave up 2 bases; unmatched junction bases: 2. CDR3 in amino acids: CSVPDRNYGYTF. The CDR3 coding sequence is TGCAGCGTTCCGGACAGGAACTATGGCTACACCTTC. Full variable domain (missing parts from reference TRBV29-1 and TRBJ1-2): SAVISQKPSRDICQRGTSLTIQCQVDSQVTMMFWYRQQPGQSLTLIATANQGSEATYESGFVIDKFPISRPNLTFSTLTVSNMSPEDSSIYLCSVPDRNYGYTFGSGTRLTVV.

The chain uses TRBV10-3 and TRBJ2-3; no reliable D call. Trimming removed 0 bases at V and 7 bases at J, with 8 bases between. The germline gives CDR1 ENHRY, CDR2 SYGVKD. The CDR3 runs 13 residues. For the CDR3, the DNA is TGTGCCATCAGTGAGTCGGTACCGTATACGCAGTATTTT. It translates to CAISESVPYTQYF.

The V and J genes are TRBV10-2 and TRBJ1-1; 8 bases map to TRBD1. The CDR3 is made up of 14 amino acids. V lost 4 bases, J lost 5 bases, and 6 bases stayed unmatched. Germline-derived CDR1 and CDR2 are WSHSY and SAAADI. In nucleotides, the CDR3 is TGCGCCAGCAGTGCTAACAGGGGGGAAACTGAAGCTTTCTTT. Protein sequence: CASSANRGETEAFF.

The chain uses TRBV24-1 and TRBJ2-1; TRBD2 agrees at 16 bases. Losses at the gene ends were 3 bases for V and 4 bases for J; bases not matched to a gene: 11. Germline V gene lookup returns CDR1 KGHDR and CDR2 SFDVKD. The CDR3 consists of 20 residues. CDR3 nucleotides: TGTGCCACCAGTGATCTTCCGGGACTAGCGGGAGGGCCCCGGTACAATGAGCAGTTCTTC. Its translation: CATSDLPGLAGGPRYNEQFF.

This chain links TRBV5-1 with TRBJ1-2; TRBD1 matches at 9 bases. CDR1 is SGHRS and CDR2 is YFSETQ in the germline V gene. The CDR3 spans 14 residues. V lost 4 bases, J lost 8 bases, and 9 bases stayed unmatched. This chain's CDR3 is CASSKTQGALGYTF. As DNA, the CDR3 is TGCGCCAGCAGCAAAACACAGGGGGCGCTGGGCTACACCTTC.

Only a few counts were recorded for this clone. The chain joins TRBV3-1 (or the pseudogene TRBV3-2) to TRBJ2-3; D is uncertain. Trimming left V 1 base short and J 6 bases short, with 8 bases between. The CDR3 is 13 amino acids. Germline V gene data show CDR1 as LGHDT and CDR2 as YNNKEL (reference sequence). In DNA, the CDR3 is TGTGCCAGCAGCCAAGTGGTGCTGGATACGCAGTATTTT. This codes for CASSQVVLDTQYF.

This clone was picked up a small number of times. The V call is TRBV5-4, the J call TRBJ2-3; D ambiguous. CDR1 SGHNT and CDR2 YYREEE come from the germline V gene (reference sequence). V was pared by 0 bases and J by 2 bases, with 4 bases between. This CDR3 has 13 amino acids. The CDR3 coding sequence is TGTGCCAGCAGCTTGGTAGTCACAGATACGCAGTATTTT. Residues: CASSLVVTDTQYF.

This clone was observed once. This chain joins TRBV18 and TRBJ1-1, with TRBD1 matching over 7 bases. Germline V gene lookup returns CDR1 KGHSH and CDR2 LQKENI. Trimming cost V 6 bases and J 6 bases; bases outside gene matches: 4. This CDR3 region has 12 residues. Written as DNA, the CDR3 is TGTGCCAGCTCGTCCCAGGGGGCTGAAGCTTTCTTT. Encoded protein: CASSSQGAEAFF.

V gene TRBV6-6 combines with J gene TRBJ2-5; D gene uncertain. Germline V gives CDR1 MNHNY, CDR2 SVGAGI (reference sequence). CDR3 size: 13 residues. The V end lost 6 bases, the J end lost 4 bases, and 12 bases lay between the germline ends. For the CDR3, the DNA is TGTGCCAGCAGCCAGACCCTATTAGAGACCCAGTACTTC. This codes for CASSQTLLETQYF.

V is TRBV29-1 and J is TRBJ2-7; 9 nucleotides match TRBD1. V trimming: 6 bases; J trimming: 2 bases; junction bases outside the gene matches: 8. The CDR3 totals 14 residues. In germline, CDR1 is SQVTM, CDR2 ANQGSEA. The CDR3 reads CSVLGGTGPYEQYF. Written as DNA, the CDR3 is TGCAGCGTCCTCGGTGGGACAGGGCCCTACGAGCAGTACTTC.

The chain links TRBV5-1 to TRBJ1-2, with a tentative D call TRBD1 (5 bases). CDR3 size: 15 residues. Germline values: CDR1 SGHRS, CDR2 YFSETQ. V dropped 3 bases and J dropped 7 bases, with 19 bases sitting between them. DNA for the CDR3: TGCGCCAGCAGCTCCTCCGAGGCAGGGCCTTTTGGCTACACCTTC. It codes for CASSSSEAGPFGYTF.